The 10 T cell receptor beta chains presented below share a single source sample, sequenced in a study of blood T cell repertoires in COVID-19. Here immunoSEQ multiplex PCR was the method, and the copy in TCRdb shows in-frame clones only, minus some. The sample yields some 95,000 clones, around 81% seen once. Sequencing was done on a sample of peripheral blood. The source is a man in his fifties who had recovered from COVID-19.

This clone was found once. The chain employs TRBV15 and TRBJ2-3; tentatively, D is TRBD1 (6 bases). The CDR3 spans 16 residues. V lost 0 bases and J 2 bases, leaving 12 bases between the germline ends. In germline, CDR1 is LNHNV, CDR2 YYDKDF (reference sequence). In nucleotides, the CDR3 is TGTGCCACCAGCAGAGATTACCAGGGGACCACAGATACGCAGTATTTT. Protein: CATSRDYQGTTDTQYF. The full variable domain, completed using reference TRBV15 and TRBJ2-3, is DAMVIQNPRYQVTQFGKPVTLSCSQTLNHNVMYWYQQKSSQAPKLLFHYYDKDFNNEADTPDNFQSRRPNTSFCFLDIRSPGLGDTAMYLCATSRDYQGTTDTQYFGPGTRLTVL.

The V gene is TRBV19, the J gene TRBJ2-7; possibly TRBD2 for D (5 bases). The germline V and J ends were trimmed by 3 bases and 4 bases, with 7 bases remaining between them. CDR1 is LNHDA, CDR2 SQIVND, per germline (reference sequence). The CDR3 totals 12 residues. The CDR3 loop reads CASSMSGYEQYF. For the CDR3, the DNA is TGTGCCAGTAGTATGAGCGGATACGAGCAGTACTTC.

The V and J genes are TRBV7-2 and TRBJ1-3; unclear D gene. This CDR3 region has 14 residues. V lost 4 bases and J lost 2, with 9 bases in between. Germline V gene lookup returns CDR1 SGHTA and CDR2 FQGNSA. DNA of the CDR3: TGTGCCAGCAGCTCAGGTTTCACTGGAAACACCATATATTTT. Translation: CASSSGFTGNTIYF.

This chain links TRBV6-2 or TRBV6-3 with TRBJ1-5, with TRBD1 matching over 10 bases. This CDR3 is built from 15 residues. J lost 7 bases, V lost 6 bases, and 9 bases had no gene match. Germline V CDR1 and CDR2: MNHEY, SVGEGT. This CDR3 is CASSPGDRGWQPQHF. In nucleotides, the CDR3 is TGTGCCAGCAGCCCTGGGGACAGGGGATGGCAGCCCCAGCATTTT.

The gene calls are TRBV6-5 and TRBJ1-4, with TRBD1 as a possible D gene (5 bases). Per germline, CDR1 MNHEY and CDR2 SVGAGI. Trimming shortened V by 6 bases and J by 1 base, and 12 bases separated the two germline ends. The CDR3 length is 15 residues. The CDR3 loop reads CASRLPGQTNEKLFF. CDR3 in DNA: TGTGCCAGCAGATTGCCAGGACAAACTAATGAAAAACTGTTTTTT.

The rearrangement links TRBV7-9 to TRBJ1-5; TRBD1 matches 8 bases. The V segment lost 5 bases and the J segment 6 bases; nucleotides outside the gene matches: 9. Germline V gene lookup returns CDR1 SEHNR and CDR2 FQNEAQ (reference sequence). There are 15 residues in the CDR3. The DNA of the CDR3 is TGTGCCAGCAGCCCCGACAGGGGCCTTATTCAGCCCCAGCATTTT. Translated: CASSPDRGLIQPQHF.

The gene calls are TRBV11-2 and TRBJ1-2; 9 nucleotides align to TRBD1. Trimming took 5 bases from V and 8 from J; bases not matched to a gene: 18. Germline V lookup: CDR1 SGHAT, CDR2 FQNNGV. This CDR3 contains 17 residues. The CDR3 sequence: CASSVPGQGSGLGGYTF. CDR3 coding DNA: TGTGCCAGCAGCGTTCCGGGACAGGGATCCGGATTGGGGGGCTACACCTTC.

The chain recombines TRBV12-3 or TRBV12-4 with TRBJ2-2; D is undetermined. The CDR3 is 13 residues long. Between the trimmed V and J ends, which lost 4 bases and 4 bases, there was a span of 7 bases. This CDR3 reads CASSSYSTGELFF. CDR3 coding DNA: TGTGCCAGCAGTTCTTACAGCACCGGGGAGCTGTTTTTT.

The chain couples TRBV7-2 to TRBJ1-2; D perhaps matches TRBD1 (6 bases). Trimming took 6 bases from V and 0 from J, leaving 14 bases between them. Germline-derived CDR1 and CDR2 are SGHTA and FQGNSA. This CDR3 comprises 15 residues. CDR3 coding DNA: TGTGCCAGCAGTTCTAGGGGGAGAGCTAACTATGGCTACACCTTC. Protein: CASSSRGRANYGYTF.

The J gene is TRBJ2-2, the V gene TRBV5-1; 8 bases agree with TRBD1. There are 15 residues in the CDR3. V trimming: 3 bases; J trimming: 5 bases; junction bases outside the gene matches: 6. Germline V gives CDR1 SGHRS, CDR2 YFSETQ. The CDR3 coding sequence is TGCGCCAGCAGCTCAGCAGGGGGCGAAACCGGGGAGCTGTTTTTT. It codes for CASSSAGGETGELFF.